A selection of T cell receptor beta chains follows, all from one sample in a study of identical twins. TCRdb passed the 5' RACE reads through MiXCR, listing each CDR3 protein once. The sample records 1,800,000 or so distinct CDR3 sequences, around a third being singletons. The sample was cord blood. All receptors come from a newborn girl in good health. The CDR3 runs from the conserved cysteine through the conserved F or W. D genes are given only for firm matches. Clone size is stated in some rows and not others, as once, few, many or a class when expanded.

TRBJ2-3 | TRBV12-3/TRBV12-4 | 15 | TRBD2 | . | TGTGCCAGCAGTGCCGAGCGGGAGGGAAAAGATACGCAGTATTTT | CASSAEREGKDTQYF
TRBJ2-6 | TRBV9 | 16 | TRBD2 | . | TGTGCCAGCAGCTTGACTAGCGGGGCTGGGGCCAACGTCCTGACTTTC | CASSLTSGAGANVLTF
TRBJ2-3 | TRBV10-3 | 15 | TRBD2 | few | TGTGCCCCACTACTAGCGCCCGGGCAGGCAGATACGCAGTATTTT | CAPLLAPGQADTQYF
TRBJ1-1 | TRBV21-1 | 18 | . | . | TGTGCCAGCAGCAACCGTCTTTGGGGCACCCAGGTTGGGACTGAAGCTTTCTTT | CASSNRLWGTQVGTEAFF
TRBJ2-7 | TRBV5-1 | 14 | . | few | TGCGCCAGCAGCTTAGGAGACAGGCTGGCCGAGCAGTACTTC | CASSLGDRLAEQYF
TRBJ2-7 | TRBV24-1 | 14 | TRBD2 | . | TGTGCCACCAGTCTAGCGGGTGACTACAATGAGCAGTACTTC | CATSLAGDYNEQYF
TRBJ2-1 | TRBV20-1 | 14 | . | many | TGCAGTGCTCGGGACCAGAGCTCCTACAATGAGCAGTTCTTC | CSARDQSSYNEQFF
TRBJ2-7 | TRBV12-3/TRBV12-4 | 15 | . | many | TGTGCCAGCAGTCCCATGAGCGGGCGTTCGCACGAGCAGTACTTC | CASSPMSGRSHEQYF
TRBJ2-3 | TRBV2 | 17 | . | few | TGTGCCAGCAGTGGTCGGGGTAGCGGATATAACACAGATACGCAGTATTTT | CASSGRGSGYNTDTQYF
TRBJ2-7 | TRBV9 | 15 | . | few | TGTGCCAGCAGCGTAGCCCACTCCAGCTCCTACGAGCAGTACTTC | CASSVAHSSSYEQYF
TRBJ1-2 | TRBV28 | 15 | . | . | TGTGCCAGCAAAATTGCAGGGGCCCTTAACTATGGCTACACCTTC | CASKIAGALNYGYTF
TRBJ2-5 | TRBV6-5 | 17 | . | . | TGTGCCAGCAGTTATGTAACGGGTAGACCTTTTCGGAATGAGCAGTACTTC | CASSYVTGRPFRNEQYF
TRBJ2-7 | TRBV3-1 | 16 | TRBD1 | few | TGTGCCAGCAGCCAACTCAACAGGGGGCTTGTTAGCCAGCAGTACTTC | CASSQLNRGLVSQQYF
TRBJ2-5 | TRBV5-1 | 13 | TRBD1 | . | TGCGCCAGCAGCGTGGACAGGGCTGAGACCCAGTACTTC | CASSVDRAETQYF
TRBJ2-1 | TRBV4-1 | 17 | . | few | TGCGCCAGCAGCCGCCTTCCTAGCGTAAGCTCCTACAATGAGCAGTTCTTC | CASSRLPSVSSYNEQFF
TRBJ1-6 | TRBV20-1 | 16 | . | few | TGCAGTGCTAGAGATCCGGGACGCTCCTATAATTCACCCCTCCACTTT | CSARDPGRSYNSPLHF
TRBJ2-3 | TRBV7-9 | 15 | TRBD1 | few | TGTGCCAGCAGCTTAGCGGGGGACAGGACAGATACGCAGTATTTT | CASSLAGDRTDTQYF
TRBJ2-1 | TRBV3-1 | 15 | . | . | TGTGCCAGCAGCGGACGGACTACGACGCACAATGAGCAGTTCTTC | CASSGRTTTHNEQFF
TRBJ2-1 | TRBV20-1 | 16 | . | . | TGCAGTGCTAGAGATAATGGCGGGGTCTCCTACAATGAGCAGTTCTTC | CSARDNGGVSYNEQFF
TRBJ2-1 | TRBV12-3/TRBV12-4 | 13 | . | . | TGTGCCAGCACCAGGAGCTCCTACAGTGAGCAGTTCTTC | CASTRSSYSEQFF
TRBJ2-7 | TRBV9 | 15 | . | few | TGTGCCAGCAGCTCCCCTGACAGGGAGGGTTACGAGCAGTACTTC | CASSSPDREGYEQYF
TRBJ1-2 | TRBV10-3 | 13 | . | few | TGTGCCATCACACCCGGGACAAACTATGGCTACACCTTC | CAITPGTNYGYTF
TRBJ2-7 | TRBV29-1 | 15 | TRBD2 | few | TGCAGCGTTCTAATCGTGGGGAGGGTGCGGTACGAGCAGTACTTC | CSVLIVGRVRYEQYF
TRBJ2-3 | TRBV7-9 | 15 | . | . | TGTGTCAGCAGCTTAGGCCTAGGGGGCACAGATACGCAGTATTTT | CVSSLGLGGTDTQYF
TRBJ2-7 | TRBV5-1 | 16 | TRBD2 | few | TGCGCCAGCAGCTTAAGAGGGACTAGTGGGTCCTCCGAGCAGTACTTC | CASSLRGTSGSSEQYF
TRBJ2-3 | TRBV2 | 16 | TRBD2 | . | TGTGCCTCCTCCGGGACTAACGGGACCCGCACAGATACGCAGTATTTT | CASSGTNGTRTDTQYF
TRBJ1-2 | TRBV5-6 | 14 | . | . | TGTGCCAGCAGCTTGGATCCGATTAACTATGGCTACACCTTC | CASSLDPINYGYTF
TRBJ2-5 | TRBV9 | 13 | . | . | TGTGCCAACAGCGTAGGGAGGTCAGAGGCCCAGTACTTC | CANSVGRSEAQYF
TRBJ2-3 | TRBV4-1 | 15 | TRBD2 | few | TGCGCCAGCAGCCATCTTACTAGCGGGCTAAATGCGCAGTATTTT | CASSHLTSGLNAQYF
TRBJ2-3 | TRBV29-1 | 14 | TRBD2 | . | TGCAGCGTTACTAGCGGAGCGGGGACAGATACGCAGTATTTT | CSVTSGAGTDTQYF
TRBJ2-7 | TRBV6-5 | 15 | . | few | TGTGCCAGCAGTTACTCAGAGGGGTCCTCCTACGAGCAGTACTTC | CASSYSEGSSYEQYF
TRBJ2-1 | TRBV14 | 15 | TRBD2 | once | TGTGCCAGCAGCCAAGGACTAGCCTACGACGATGAGCAGTTCTTC | CASSQGLAYDDEQFF
TRBJ2-1 | TRBV10-3 | 15 | TRBD2 | few | TGTGCCATCAGTGTCGGCGGGGGCTCCTACAATGAGCAGTTCTTC | CAISVGGGSYNEQFF
TRBJ2-4 | TRBV7-2 | 15 | TRBD2 | . | TGTGCCAGCAGCCCATCGGGACTAGCGGGAGGGGGGCAGTACTTC | CASSPSGLAGGGQYF
TRBJ2-1 | TRBV27 | 13 | . | few | TGTGCCAGCAGTTATCGGGGGAACAATGAGCAGTTCTTC | CASSYRGNNEQFF
TRBJ2-3 | TRBV6-6 | 14 | . | . | TGTGCCAGCAAAGGCGACCCGAACACAGATACGCAGTATTTT | CASKGDPNTDTQYF
TRBJ2-5 | TRBV25-1 | 17 | TRBD1 | . | TGTGCCAGCAGTGATTCAGCTGGACAGGGTGCCTACAATGAGCAGTACTTC | CASSDSAGQGAYNEQYF
TRBJ2-1 | TRBV18 | 16 | TRBD2 | . | TGTGCCAGCTCACTGAAAGGACTAGCGGGGCACAATGAGCAGTTCTTC | CASSLKGLAGHNEQFF
TRBJ2-1 | TRBV5-1 | 13 | . | . | TGCACCAGCCGTCCAGGGGCGCCGGTTGAGCAGTTCTTC | CTSRPGAPVEQFF
TRBJ2-5 | TRBV29-1 | 12 | TRBD2 | few | TGCAGCGTTGTCGGGGTAGCGGGGTCCCAGTACTTC | CSVVGVAGSQYF
TRBJ2-7 | TRBV3-1 | 14 | . | few | TGTGCCAGCAGCAAGACTAGTTTCACCTACGAGCAGTACTTC | CASSKTSFTYEQYF
TRBJ2-7 | TRBV12-3/TRBV12-4 | 12 | . | . | TGTGCCAGCAGTTATGCCTCCAGTGAGCAGTACTTC | CASSYASSEQYF
TRBJ1-4 | TRBV27 | 15 | TRBD1 | few | TGTGCCAGCAGTGGGGGGACAGGTAGAGTTGAAAAACTGTTTTTT | CASSGGTGRVEKLFF
TRBJ1-1 | TRBV24-1 | 13 | . | once | TGTGCCACCCGGTTTTACAGTAACACTGAAGCTTTCTTT | CATRFYSNTEAFF
TRBJ1-1 | TRBV20-1 | 13 | TRBD1 | few | TGCAGTGCCGGGACAGGGGAGGGCACTGAAGCTTTCTTT | CSAGTGEGTEAFF
TRBJ1-2 | TRBV28 | 12 | . | few | TGTGCCAGCAGTCCGGGATCAGGTGGCTACACCTTC | CASSPGSGGYTF
TRBJ1-2 | TRBV7-2 | 16 | . | few | TGTGCCAGCAGCTTAGGAGGGGGGGGCTATAACTATGGCTACACCTTC | CASSLGGGGYNYGYTF
TRBJ1-5 | TRBV28 | 14 | . | . | TGTGCCAGCAGAAATACACCGAGCAATCAGCCCCAGCATTTT | CASRNTPSNQPQHF
TRBJ2-1 | TRBV11-2 | 17 | TRBD2 | . | TGTGCCAGCAGCTCTGGACTAGCGGGAGGTAAAGACAATGAGCAGTTCTTC | CASSSGLAGGKDNEQFF
TRBJ2-1 | TRBV3-1 | 15 | TRBD2 | . | TGTGCCAGCAGCCAAGTAGCGGGAGTCTTCGGTGAGCAGTTCTTC | CASSQVAGVFGEQFF
TRBJ1-1 | TRBV7-9 | 17 | . | . | TGTGCCAGCAGCTTAATTCCAAGAGGAAACTACCCCACTGAAGCTTTCTTT | CASSLIPRGNYPTEAFF
TRBJ1-1 | TRBV5-1 | 14 | . | . | TGCGCCAGCAGCTCAGCCGGGACAAACACTGAAGCTTTCTTT | CASSSAGTNTEAFF
TRBJ2-6 | TRBV5-1 | 15 | TRBD1 | few | TGCGCCAGCAGCGCCGGGACAGCCGGGGCCAACGTCCTGACTTTC | CASSAGTAGANVLTF
TRBJ1-5 | TRBV10-3 | 15 | . | few | TGTGCCATCAGTGAGTCCGGGATCCCGAATCAGCCCCAGCATTTT | CAISESGIPNQPQHF
TRBJ2-7 | TRBV14 | 13 | TRBD1 | . | TGTGCCAGCAGCCAAGAGCACAGGGGCGAGCAGTACTTC | CASSQEHRGEQYF
TRBJ2-4 | TRBV6-5 | 13 | . | . | TGTGCCAGCAGTCTAAACAGGGTAAACATTCAGTACTTC | CASSLNRVNIQYF
TRBJ2-5 | TRBV6-5 | 15 | TRBD1 | few | TGTGCCAGCAGGCGACAGGGACAGGGCCAAGAGACCCAGTACTTC | CASRRQGQGQETQYF
TRBJ1-5 | TRBV10-3 | 13 | . | . | TGTGCCATCAACCAGGCCGGGGATCAGCCCCAGCATTTT | CAINQAGDQPQHF